These 30 T cell receptor beta chains were all obtained from the same sample, sequenced in a study of blood T cell repertoires in COVID-19. The protocol was immunoSEQ multiplex PCR, while the TCRdb copy is restricted to in-frame clones and leaves out a portion. This sample yields about 300,000 clones, of which about nine tenths are seen a single time; around 9.3% belongs to the top ten. The sample consisted of PBMCs or T cells enriched from blood (not recorded which). Receptors were obtained from a woman aged 18-29 years who had recovered from COVID-19.

The chain carries TRBV28 and TRBJ2-7; unclear D gene. Trimming removed 8 bases at V and 0 bases at J, with 11 bases between. The CDR3 consists of 13 residues. Germline CDR1 is MDHEN and CDR2 is SYDVKM. The CDR3 bases are TGTGCCAGCTCGGATCAGGACTCCTACGAGCAGTACTTC. This translates into CASSDQDSYEQYF.

V is TRBV11-2 and J is TRBJ1-2; possible D gene TRBD1, 6 bases. The germline V gene has CDR1 SGHAT and CDR2 FQNNGV. CDR3 length: 13 residues. V lost 0 bases to trimming and J lost 7 bases, with 9 bases between them. The CDR3 DNA sequence: TGTGCCAGCAGCTTAGAAACAGGGCTTGGCTACACCTTC. Protein product: CASSLETGLGYTF. The full variable domain, its missing parts supplied by reference TRBV11-2 and TRBJ1-2, is EAGVAQSPRYKIIEKRQSVAFWCNPISGHATLYWYQQILGQGPKLLIQFQNNGVVDDSQLPKDRFSAERLKGVDSTLKIQPAKLEDSAVYLCASSLETGLGYTFGSGTRLTVV.

This chain uses TRBV9 with TRBJ1-1, with D maybe TRBD1 (5 bases). The germline V gene encodes CDR1 SGDLS and CDR2 YYNGEE. Trimming removed 0 bases at V and 8 bases at J, with 14 bases between. This CDR3 contains 14 residues. CDR3 sequence (DNA): TGTGCCAGCAGCGTAGACCAGGGCTGGGGAGAAGCTTTCTTT. This encodes CASSVDQGWGEAFF.

The chain carries TRBV6-1 and TRBJ1-5; 8 bases align to TRBD1. CDR3 length: 14 amino acids. CDR1 and CDR2 (germline): MNHNS, SASEGT. V gave up 3 bases and J gave up 5 bases; unmatched junction bases: 3. The CDR3 reads CASSETGAHQPQHF. CDR3 nucleotide sequence: TGTGCCAGCAGTGAGACAGGGGCCCATCAGCCCCAGCATTTT.

This clone was picked up one time. The V gene is TRBV6-2 or TRBV6-3, the J gene TRBJ1-3; D may be TRBD1 (5 bases). Germline loops: CDR1 MNHEY, CDR2 SVGEGT. Trimming shortened V by 6 bases and J by 0 bases, and 15 bases separated the two germline ends. The CDR3 spans 16 residues. CDR3 DNA: TGTGCCAGCAGCCCCGGTGGACAAAGCTCTGGAAACACCATATATTTT. Translating it yields CASSPGGQSSGNTIYF.

The chain has TRBV5-1 and TRBJ2-1; 9 bases line up with TRBD2. V lost 4 bases to trimming and J lost 7 bases; unmatched junction nucleotides: 12. Germline CDR1 reads SGHRS; CDR2 reads YFSETQ. The CDR3 loop spans 16 amino acids. The CDR3: CASSPEGGRAGNEQFF. The CDR3 DNA sequence: TGCGCCAGCAGCCCGGAGGGCGGGAGGGCCGGAAATGAGCAGTTCTTC.

This clone was seen a single time. V gene TRBV5-8 combines with J gene TRBJ1-2, with unresolved D. With 2 bases removed from V and 7 bases from J, the gap between germline ends came to 9 bases. There are 12 residues in the CDR3. Germline lookup yields CDR1 SGHTS and CDR2 YDEGEE. The CDR3 sequence is CASSLSSGGYTF. The DNA of the CDR3 is TGTGCCAGCAGCTTATCCTCCGGTGGCTACACCTTC.

This chain joins TRBV5-8 and TRBJ1-1, with D possibly matching TRBD1 (5 bases). The V end was cut by 10 bases, the J end by 5 bases, with 18 bases between. This CDR3 is 13 amino acids long. CDR1 is SGHTS and CDR2 is YDEGEE in the germline V gene. The CDR3 here is CAASYLGPTEAFF. CDR3 DNA sequence: TGTGCCGCGTCGTATTTGGGGCCAACTGAAGCTTTCTTT. Drawing the rest from reference TRBV5-8 and TRBJ1-1, the complete variable domain is EAGVTQSPTHLIKTRGQQATLRCSPISGHTSVYWYQQALGLGLQFLLWYDEGEERNRGNFPPRFSGRQFPNYSSELNVNALELEDSALYLCAASYLGPTEAFFGQGTRLTVV.

J is TRBJ1-1 and V is TRBV6-5, with D perhaps matching TRBD1 (6 bases). Trimming pared 0 bases from V and 5 bases from J, leaving 13 bases between. CDR1 is MNHEY and CDR2 is SVGAGI in the germline V gene. CDR3 length equals 15 residues. The CDR3, as DNA: TGTGCCAGCAGTTACTCGAGTCAGGGGCGGACTGAAGCTTTCTTT. Protein sequence: CASSYSSQGRTEAFF.

This clone is a singleton in its sample. The chain is built from TRBV10-3 and TRBJ1-4; 7 positions agree with TRBD1. The CDR3 runs to 16 residues. V lost 3 bases and J lost 3; bases outside the gene matches: 7. Germline loops: CDR1 ENHRY, CDR2 SYGVKD. CDR3 sequence reads: CAISDTGAEANEKLFF. The CDR3 bases are TGTGCCATCAGTGACACAGGGGCGGAGGCTAATGAAAAACTGTTTTTT.

The chain uses TRBV28 and TRBJ2-5, with 8 bases fitting TRBD2. V dropped 4 bases and J dropped 5; count of bases not matched to a gene: 9. CDR3 length: 15 amino acids. The germline V gene encodes CDR1 MDHEN and CDR2 SYDVKM. CDR3: CASSSPAGARETQYF. The CDR3 nucleotides read TGTGCCAGCAGTTCCCCAGCGGGAGCTAGGGAGACCCAGTACTTC.

V usage is TRBV19 and J usage is TRBJ1-5; D possibly corresponds to TRBD1 (6 bases). This CDR3 is built from 15 residues. V was pared by 8 bases and J by 3 bases, with 17 bases between. From germline, CDR1 is LNHDA and CDR2 SQIVND (reference sequence). CDR3 sequence (DNA): TGTGCCAGTCAACAGGGAACAGGGATCAATCAGCCCCAGCATTTT. Translation gives CASQQGTGINQPQHF.

The V and J genes are TRBV7-9 and TRBJ1-4; 8 bases are shared with TRBD1. The V gene's germline CDR1 is SEHNR and CDR2 FQNEAQ (reference sequence). V dropped 3 bases and J dropped 7; count of bases not matched to a gene: 7. The CDR3 loop spans 15 amino acids. CDR3 DNA: TGTGCCAGCAGCTTCGGACAGGGCGGCGGTGAAAAACTGTTTTTT. Amino acid sequence: CASSFGQGGGEKLFF.

This clone was detected a few times. This chain connects TRBV3-1 (or the pseudogene TRBV3-2) to TRBJ1-2, with D possibly being TRBD1 (6 bases). There are 16 residues in the CDR3. The ends were cut back, 3 bases at V and 3 bases at J, with 17 bases in the middle. Germline CDR1 is LGHDT and CDR2 is YNNKEL (reference sequence). The chain's CDR3 is CASSHLPRGADYGYTF. CDR3 DNA sequence: TGTGCCAGCAGCCATCTACCACGGGGGGCTGACTATGGCTACACCTTC.

The CDR3 here is CASSQSTGTGVFEQYF. The CDR3 nucleotides are TGTGCCAGCAGTCAATCGACCGGGACGGGGGTCTTCGAGCAGTACTTC. V and J are TRBV28 and TRBJ2-7, with D tentatively TRBD2 (6 bases). The CDR3 loop spans 16 amino acids. Germline V CDR1 and CDR2: MDHEN, SYDVKM. Trimming stripped 5 bases from V and 6 bases from J, with 23 bases between.

This clone was recorded a few times. The chain uses TRBV11-3 and TRBJ2-2; tentative D call: TRBD1 (7 bases). V shed 0 bases and J shed 5 bases, with 16 bases lying between them. Germline V gives CDR1 SGHNT, CDR2 YENEEA. This CDR3 is 17 amino acids long. CDR3 in amino acids: CASSLDLGGGFTGELFF. DNA of the CDR3: TGTGCCAGCAGCTTAGATCTTGGAGGGGGCTTTACCGGGGAGCTGTTTTTT.

The V call is TRBV30, the J call TRBJ1-3; D unclear. V was pared by 0 bases and J by 3 bases, with 9 bases between. This CDR3 has 14 amino acids. Looked up from germline, CDR1 is GTSNPN and CDR2 is SVGIG (reference sequence). CDR3 protein: CAWSVSVFGNTIYF. For the CDR3, the DNA is TGTGCCTGGAGTGTTTCAGTTTTTGGAAACACCATATATTTT.

As for this clone: The junction departs from germline at one end; a sequencing error may be responsible. The chain links TRBV7-7 to TRBJ2-3; 8 bases align to TRBD1. CDR1 and CDR2 (germline): SSHAT, FNYEAQ (reference sequence). The CDR3 contains 14 residues. The CDR3 loop is CASSLGQGTDTQYF. The CDR3 DNA sequence: TGTGCTAGCAGCTTAGGACAGGGTACAGATACGCAGTATTTT.

There are a few counts of this clone. The chain joins TRBV7-9 to TRBJ1-6; D might be TRBD1 (6 bases). The germline CDR1 and CDR2 sequences are SEHNR and FQNEAQ (reference sequence). V dropped 5 bases and J dropped 0 bases, with 8 bases sitting between them. This CDR3 region has 15 residues. The CDR3 sequence: CASSTGSSYNSPLHF. The DNA of the CDR3 is TGTGCCAGCAGCACAGGGAGCTCCTATAATTCACCCCTCCACTTT.

The genes are TRBV11-2 and TRBJ2-7, with 9 bases identical to TRBD1. The V gene's germline CDR1 is SGHAT and CDR2 FQNNGV. This CDR3 comprises 16 residues. The V and J ends lost 5 bases and 1 base, in that order; junction bases with no gene match: 9. The CDR3 spells CASSALQGAGSYEQYF. The CDR3 bases are TGTGCCAGCAGCGCCTTACAGGGGGCGGGTTCCTACGAGCAGTACTTC.

The chain is built from TRBV1 and TRBJ2-3; the table's D gene call, TRBD2, was not cross checked with the DNA. TRBV1 is noted as a pseudogene. The CDR3 runs 15 residues. The CDR3 nucleotides are TGCACCAGCACCGTTAGCGGGACCTGCCCACCTACGCAGTATTTT. Its translation: CTSTVSGTCPPTQYF.

V gene TRBV6-6 combines with J gene TRBJ2-7, with D perhaps TRBD1 (8 bases). The V gene's germline CDR1 is MNHNY and CDR2 SVGAGI (reference sequence). Trimming removed 0 bases at V and 5 bases at J, with 14 bases between. This CDR3 comprises 15 residues. Written as DNA, the CDR3 is TGTGCCAGCAGTTACTCGATCACAGGGGGGGACGAGCAGTACTTC. Translating gives CASSYSITGGDEQYF.

The V call is TRBV3-1 (or the pseudogene TRBV3-2), the J call TRBJ1-6; 9 nucleotides line up with TRBD1. Per germline, CDR1 LGHDT and CDR2 YNNKEL (reference sequence). V was pared by 4 bases and J by 5 bases, with 18 bases of the junction left unmatched. The CDR3 runs 20 residues. CDR3 sequence reads: CASSPVRSHTGGLNNSPLHF. As DNA, the CDR3 is TGTGCCAGCAGCCCAGTCCGGAGCCATACAGGGGGCTTGAATAATTCACCCCTCCACTTT.

The rearrangement joins TRBV19 to TRBJ2-1; TRBD2 is a possible D gene (6 bases). The germline V and J ends were trimmed by 3 bases and 4 bases, with 10 bases remaining between them. CDR3 length: 14 amino acids. CDR1 is LNHDA, CDR2 SQIVND, per germline (reference sequence). CDR3 in DNA: TGTGCCAGTAGTATTGGCGGGGTGTACAATGAGCAGTTCTTC. This encodes CASSIGGVYNEQFF. The complete variable domain, with remaining parts taken from reference TRBV19 and TRBJ2-1, reads DGGITQSPKYLFRKEGQNVTLSCEQNLNHDAMYWYRQDPGQGLRLIYYSQIVNDFQKGDIAEGYSVSREKKESFPLTVTSAQKNPTAFYLCASSIGGVYNEQFFGPGTRLTVL.

This clone has only one observation. J is TRBJ2-7 and V is TRBV2; 9 positions agree with TRBD2. The CDR3 spans 14 residues. CDR1 is SNHLY, CDR2 FYNNEI, per germline. The trim removed 11 bases at V and 5 bases at J, leaving 13 bases unmatched. The CDR3 bases are TGTGCCGGGAATGGGGAGCGGGGGGCCAACGAGCAGTACTTC. Protein sequence: CAGNGERGANEQYF.

The rearrangement uses TRBV5-1 and TRBJ1-1; D is possibly TRBD1 (5 bases). V lost 0 bases, J lost 3 bases, and 9 bases lay in between. The CDR3 runs 14 residues. Germline V gene sequence: CDR1 SGHRS, CDR2 YFSETQ. CDR3 DNA: TGCGCCAGCAGCTTGGTTGGGGGGGACACTGAAGCTTTCTTT. This translates into CASSLVGGDTEAFF.

This clone was found a few times. V usage is TRBV18 and J usage is TRBJ2-7, with 12 bases lining up with TRBD1. The CDR3 runs 15 residues. Germline V gene sequence: CDR1 KGHSH, CDR2 LQKENI. After removal of 6 bases from V and 2 bases from J, the junction contained 5 bases not matched to a gene. This chain's CDR3 is CASSTGQGATYEQYF. The DNA for the CDR3 is TGTGCCAGCTCGACGGGACAGGGGGCCACCTACGAGCAGTACTTC.

The V gene is TRBV7-9, the J gene TRBJ1-2, with unresolved D. CDR1 and CDR2 from the germline V gene are SEHNR and FQNEAQ (reference sequence). This CDR3 is 13 amino acids long. V lost 5 bases, J lost 8 bases, and 15 bases lay in between. CDR3 amino acids: CASSARESYGYTF. CDR3 nucleotides: TGTGCCAGCAGCGCCCGGGAGAGCTACGGCTACACCTTC. The complete variable domain, with remaining parts taken from reference TRBV7-9 and TRBJ1-2, reads DTGVSQNPRHKITKRGQNVTFRCDPISEHNRLYWYRQTLGQGPEFLTYFQNEAQLEKSRLLSDRFSAERPKGSFSTLEIQRTEQGDSAMYLCASSARESYGYTFGSGTRLTVV.

The gene calls are TRBV7-2 and TRBJ2-2; TRBD1 is a possible D gene (5 bases). With 6 bases removed from V and 1 base from J, the gap between germline ends came to 9 bases. The CDR3 has 14 residues. Germline loops: CDR1 SGHTA, CDR2 FQGNSA. CDR3 protein: CASSEQVNTGELFF. DNA for the CDR3: TGTGCCAGCAGTGAACAGGTGAACACCGGGGAGCTGTTTTTT.

The V call is TRBV2, the J call TRBJ1-1; 8 bases map to TRBD1. V gave up 6 bases and J gave up 2 bases; unmatched junction bases: 11. Germline V lookup: CDR1 SNHLY, CDR2 FYNNEI. The CDR3 has 16 residues. The CDR3 sequence is CASRPRQGKVNTEAFF. CDR3 sequence (DNA): TGTGCCAGCAGACCTAGACAGGGGAAGGTAAACACTGAAGCTTTCTTT.